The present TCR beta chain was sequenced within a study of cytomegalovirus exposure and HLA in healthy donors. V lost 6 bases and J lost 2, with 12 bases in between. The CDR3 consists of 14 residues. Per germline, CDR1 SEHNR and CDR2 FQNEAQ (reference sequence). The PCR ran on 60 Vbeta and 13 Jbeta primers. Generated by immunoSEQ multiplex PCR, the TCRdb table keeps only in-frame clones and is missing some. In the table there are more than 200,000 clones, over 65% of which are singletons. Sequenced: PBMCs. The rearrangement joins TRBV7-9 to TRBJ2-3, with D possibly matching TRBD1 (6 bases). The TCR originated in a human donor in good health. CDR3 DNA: TGTGCCAGCAGACTGACAGGCTCCACAGATACGCAGTATTTT. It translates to CASRLTGSTDTQYF. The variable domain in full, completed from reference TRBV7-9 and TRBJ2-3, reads DTGVSQNPRHKITKRGQNVTFRCDPISEHNRLYWYRQTLGQGPEFLTYFQNEAQLEKSRLLSDRFSAERPKGSFSTLEIQRTEQGDSAMYLCASRLTGSTDTQYFGPGTRLTVL.